The 6 T cell receptor beta chains in this list originate from one sample, sequenced in a study of T cell repertoires in cytomegalovirus infection. The antigens for these receptors are not known. TCRdb ran MiXCR on the reads and lists one entry per CDR3 protein. The repertoire holds some 110,000 distinct CDR3 sequences, with over 30% as singletons. The sample consisted of CD8+ T cells from cultured PBMCs, taken from culture after CMV antigen stimulation. These receptors all come from a human donor in good health (CMV status not recorded). Some clones in this sample may be carry-over from other donors' samples.

The chain combines TRBV7-6 with TRBJ2-5, with 8 bases lining up with TRBD2. CDR3 length: 15 residues. Germline assignment: CDR1 SGHVS and CDR2 FNYEAQ. V shed 5 bases and J 4 bases; nucleotides not matched to a gene: 9. The CDR3 nucleotides read TGTGCCAGCAGCCTAGGACCCCGGGGGGGAGAGACCCAGTACTTC. This codes for CASSLGPRGGETQYF.

This chain uses TRBV7-3 with TRBJ2-3; maybe TRBD1 (6 bases). Germline V CDR1 and CDR2: SGHTA, FQGTGA. The CDR3 runs 16 residues. Trimming removed 2 bases from V and 4 bases from J, with 16 bases in between. The CDR3 sequence is CASSLLLGGAADTQYF. DNA for the CDR3: TGTGCCAGCAGCTTATTATTAGGGGGTGCGGCAGATACGCAGTATTTT.

The sample holds many counts of this clonotype. This rearrangement joins TRBV4-2 to TRBJ1-1; no firm D call. Germline CDR1 LGHNA, CDR2 YNFKEQ. This CDR3 contains 15 residues. The ends were cut back, 1 base at V and 1 base at J, with 10 bases in the middle. DNA of the CDR3: TGTGCCAGCAGCCAAGGCCCGGATGGGAACACTGAAGCTTTCTTT. It codes for CASSQGPDGNTEAFF.

The chain joins TRBV15 to TRBJ2-5; 7 bases map to TRBD1. The J segment lost 2 bases and the V segment lost 3 bases, leaving 9 bases of the junction unmatched. CDR1 and CDR2 from the germline V gene are LNHNV and YYDKDF (reference sequence). This CDR3 spans 16 amino acids. CDR3 nucleotide sequence: TGTGCCACCAGCAGTCGTGGGGACAGACCTCAAGAGACCCAGTACTTC. This sequence encodes CATSSRGDRPQETQYF. Supplemented by reference TRBV15 and TRBJ2-5, the full variable domain reads DAMVIQNPRYQVTQFGKPVTLSCSQTLNHNVMYWYQQKSSQAPKLLFHYYDKDFNNEADTPDNFQSRRPNTSFCFLDIRSPGLGDTAMYLCATSSRGDRPQETQYFGPGTRLLVL.

The chain links TRBV7-2 to TRBJ2-1; no definite D call. Germline V gives CDR1 SGHTA, CDR2 FQGNSA. The V end lost 7 bases, the J end lost 7 bases, and 14 bases lay between the germline ends. The CDR3 loop spans 13 amino acids. For the CDR3, the DNA is TGTGCCAGCACCGGACGAGATCGGAATGAGCAGTTCTTC. Residues: CASTGRDRNEQFF.

This clonotype was recorded a few times. This chain links TRBV4-1 with TRBJ1-5; D may be TRBD1 (5 bases). CDR1 and CDR2 (germline): MGHRA, YSYEKL. CDR3 size: 16 residues. Trimming shortened V by 0 bases and J by 3 bases, and 12 bases separated the two germline ends. The CDR3 loop is CASSQELRQLNQPQHF. Written as DNA, the CDR3 is TGCGCCAGCAGCCAAGAGTTAAGACAGCTCAATCAGCCCCAGCATTTT.